Below, one TCR beta chain is given with its context. This clone's antigen is unknown. One base away there is no much larger clone; base qualities are not given. The immunoSEQ Assay was used to sequence TCRbeta CDR3 regions. After extraction, genomic DNA underwent amplification by bias-controlled multiplex PCR, followed by high-throughput sequencing. The original methods were these. To quantify the absolute abundance of every unique TCRbeta CDR3 region, sequences were collapsed and filtered. Usable DNA was measured by amplifying reference genes present in all nucleated cells, and TCRbeta template counts were normalized to that usable DNA to estimate T cell fraction. Repertoire TCRs were annotated as SARS-CoV-2-specific when V gene, CDR3 amino acid sequence and J gene were exactly matched to a known reactive TCR set. MIRA supplied the reference SARS-CoV-2 TCR set, which was filtered for enrichment in COVID-19-positive ImmuneCODE repertoires so that public or cross-reactive TCRs were removed. Using the MIRA antigens, annotated TCRs were further analysed by specific ORF or by position within an ORF. Depth was the summed frequency of annotated unique rearrangements, while breadth was defined as annotated unique rearrangements over total unique productive rearrangements. Group comparisons of TCR breadth used two-sided Wilcoxon rank-sum tests. Entries here come from immuneACCESS through TCRdb and include only in-frame sequences with V and J called. Some clones fail to appear in such tables; in the studies checked, an unresolved V gene covers under half of the shortfall, and the cause of the remainder is unknown. V, J and clone size are those of that table, while D and trimming were read from the DNA. Recorded for this sample are about 480,000 clones; approximately 90% of them occurred a single time. The leading ten clones occupy roughly 12% of the sample.

The data originate from a study of Ad26.COV2.S vaccination and SARS-CoV-2 variants (dated by TCRdb to about 2021). Broadly, across the study: Vaccine-arm donors came from COV1001, a multicentre, randomized, double-blind, placebo-controlled phase I-IIa trial of Ad26.COV2.S in healthy adults. Ad26.COV2.S was administered intramuscularly at 5 x 10^10 or 1 x 10^11 viral particles, either as a single shot or as two shots given 56 days apart. Sequencing of the TCRbeta repertoire served to evaluate the specificity and breadth of SARS-CoV-2-reactive T cell receptors following Ad26.COV2.S vaccination. The TCR-sequenced set comprised around 32 samples: around 20 Ad26.COV2.S vaccine recipients, 5 placebo recipients and 8 SARS-CoV-2 convalescent individuals. Trial participants were randomized into five groups of five, in which low-dose or high-dose Ad26.COV2.S was given once or twice, or placebo was given on both occasions. Investigators did not know the trial group allocation while performing experiments and assessing outcomes. Overall study results and their limits: According to the authors, total T cell responses may have been underestimated by the TCR breadth and depth analyses. Vaccine and placebo recipients had comparable non-spike TCR breadth, which fits with the vaccine containing only spike. Higher spike-specific TCR breadth was observed in Ad26.COV2.S recipients than in placebo recipients (P = 0.0014). Comparing responses between vaccine doses or regimens was not something the study was powered to do. After vaccination, spike-specific CD8+ and CD4+ T cell responses were reported to show substantial breadth.

The treatment or condition label, as the study defines it: some 20 received Ad26.COV2.S at low or high dose, single or two shots; about 5 received placebo; per-sample allocation not given. Repertoires of vaccine and placebo recipients were sequenced from samples taken on day 63 after the first injection. In Cohort 1b, some 25 adults aged 18-55 years were enrolled at a single site in Boston, USA, between 29 July and 7 August 2020. Ad26.COV2.S was a replication-incompetent adenovirus type 26 vector that expressed a prefusion-stabilized SARS-CoV-2 spike protein derived from the original Wuhan strain. Trimming at the junction amounts to 0 bases on V and 2 bases on J, and the germline ends lie 7 bases apart. As encoded in the germline V gene, CDR1 is MGHRA while CDR2 is YSYEKL. From the cysteine through the phenylalanine, the CDR3 covers 14 amino acids. Left in the record is the CDR3 DNA by itself, 42 bases read in frame from the first base.

This TCR came from a person between 18 and 59 years old who received the Ad26.COV2.S COVID-19 vaccine or a placebo. The sample was peripheral blood, taken in a trial of Ad26.COV2.S vaccine versus placebo. The chain employs TRBV4-1 and TRBJ1-1; no confident D gene assignment can be made. The bases read TGCGCCAGCAGCCAAGACAGCCTCAACACTGAAGCTTTCTTT. It codes for CASSQDSLNTEAFF.